These 17 T cell receptor beta chains came from one sample sequenced in a study of T cell repertoires in cytomegalovirus infection. TCRdb itself ran the reads through MiXCR, one entry per CDR3 protein. The repertoire has some 320,000 distinct CDR3 sequences, 9% to 9.5% of them found once; the top ten carry approximately 4.5%. The sequenced material came from PBMCs. The receptors were gathered from a human donor in good health (CMV status not recorded). Some clones in this sample may be carry-over from other donors' samples.

A few counts support this clonotype. The J gene is TRBJ2-7, the V gene TRBV7-2, with a tentative D call TRBD1 (6 bases). Trimming removed 1 base from V and 3 bases from J, with 10 bases in between. CDR1 is SGHTA and CDR2 is FQGNSA in the germline V gene. The CDR3 is 14 amino acids. CDR3 in amino acids: CASSLEGDGYEQYF. The CDR3 region has the DNA TGTGCCAGCAGCTTAGAGGGGGACGGCTACGAGCAGTACTTC.

J is TRBJ1-5 and V is TRBV19; 9 bases are a match to TRBD1. The junction had 5 bases not matched to a gene; V was cut back by 7 bases and J by 4 bases. Germline CDR1 and CDR2: LNHDA and SQIVND (reference sequence). There are 14 residues in the CDR3. CDR3: CASIGQGSNQPQHF. In nucleotides, the CDR3 is TGTGCCAGTATCGGACAGGGGTCTAATCAGCCCCAGCATTTT.

This clonotype was counted ten times or more. The chain combines TRBV6-1 with TRBJ1-6, with no clear D. The CDR3 totals 16 residues. Trimming removed 2 bases from V and 2 bases from J, with 10 bases in between. Germline lookup yields CDR1 MNHNS and CDR2 SASEGT. Here the CDR3 DNA reads TGTGCCAGCAGTGAAAAGAGCCACACCTATAATTCACCCCTCCACTTT. Translating it yields CASSEKSHTYNSPLHF.

The V call is TRBV27, the J call TRBJ1-2; unclear D gene. Germline V CDR1 and CDR2: MNHEY, SMNVEV (reference sequence). V was cut by 0 bases and J by 8 bases, with 10 bases left in between. The CDR3 consists of 13 residues. The CDR3 nucleotides read TGTGCCAGCAGTTTATCCCCCTACGACGGCTACACCTTC. Its translation is CASSLSPYDGYTF.

The chain employs TRBV7-2 and TRBJ2-2, with D possibly TRBD2 on 6 matching bases. V gave up 1 base and J gave up 8 bases, with 17 bases separating them. CDR3 length equals 16 residues. Per the germline V gene, CDR1 is SGHTA and CDR2 is FQGNSA. Here the CDR3 reads CASSLVSGVTPGELFF. DNA of the CDR3: TGTGCCAGCAGCTTAGTTAGCGGAGTAACACCGGGGGAGCTGTTTTTT.

This clonotype was observed many times. The genes are TRBV28 and TRBJ2-1; D is undetermined. The V and J ends lost 6 bases and 3 bases respectively, with 21 bases between them. Germline V gene lookup returns CDR1 MDHEN and CDR2 SYDVKM. This CDR3 has 17 residues. CDR3 protein: CASSLSAITAVYNEQFF. The DNA for the CDR3 is TGTGCCAGCAGCCTGAGCGCAATTACCGCTGTCTACAATGAGCAGTTCTTC.

In its sample, this clonotype was seen many times. The V call is TRBV4-1, the J call TRBJ1-1; tentative D call: TRBD1 (6 bases). The germline V gene encodes CDR1 MGHRA and CDR2 YSYEKL. Trimming cost V 1 base and J 6 bases, with 12 bases left between them. There are 14 residues in the CDR3. CDR3 protein: CASSQGDGGPEAFF. The DNA for the CDR3 is TGCGCCAGCAGCCAAGGGGACGGGGGCCCTGAAGCTTTCTTT.

This clonotype showed up just a few times. DNA of the CDR3: TGTGCCAGTAGTAAATCCGGGGGAGGCAATCAGCCCCAGCATTTT. Amino acids: CASSKSGGGNQPQHF. The gene calls are TRBV19 and TRBJ1-5, with D perhaps TRBD1 (5 bases). CDR1 and CDR2 (germline): LNHDA, SQIVND (reference sequence). CDR3 size: 15 residues. V was pared by 4 bases and J by 2 bases, with 12 bases between.

The table lists this clonotype with a few counts. The chain is built from TRBV7-8 and TRBJ2-7; the match to TRBD2 covers 11 bases. With 5 bases clipped from V and 6 bases from J, the junction kept 6 bases outside the gene matches. Looked up from germline, CDR1 is SGHVS and CDR2 is FQNEAQ. The CDR3 consists of 14 residues. This CDR3 reads CASSVSGTSGEQYF. The CDR3 DNA is TGTGCCAGCAGCGTATCCGGGACTAGCGGCGAGCAGTACTTC.

The table lists this clonotype with a few counts. The V gene is TRBV7-6, the J gene TRBJ1-6, with 9 bases aligning to TRBD1. V dropped 5 bases and J dropped 6; count of bases not matched to a gene: 5. CDR1 is SGHVS, CDR2 FNYEAQ, per germline. This CDR3 has 15 amino acids. The CDR3 DNA reads TGTGCCAGCAGCCCCACGACAGGGGGTAATTCACCCCTCCACTTT. Protein product: CASSPTTGGNSPLHF.

This clonotype has a handful of counts. The V gene is TRBV20-1, the J gene TRBJ1-4; D might be TRBD1 (6 bases). CDR3 size: 17 residues. From germline, CDR1 is DFQATT and CDR2 SNEGSKA (reference sequence). Trimming took off 6 bases at V and 0 bases at J, with 20 bases between the two ends. The CDR3 loop is CSASGSGQRTTNEKLFF. The CDR3 DNA reads TGCAGTGCGTCGGGGTCTGGACAGAGAACAACTAATGAAAAACTGTTTTTT.

The table lists this clonotype with a few counts. The junction shows a germline mismatch at one end, possibly a read error. The CDR3 here is CASSLAGGSSYEQYF. CDR3 bases: TGTGCCAGCAGCCTAGCGGGAGGAAGTTCCTACGAGCAGTACTTC. V usage is TRBV7-2 and J usage is TRBJ2-7, with 11 bases matching TRBD2. The CDR3 sequence is 15 residues long. CDR1 and CDR2 from the germline V gene are SGHTA and FQGNSA. Together with reference TRBV7-2 and TRBJ2-7, the CDR3 gives the full variable domain: GAGVSQSPSNKVTEKGKDVELRCDPISGHTALYWYRQSLGQGLEFLIYFQGNSAPDKSGLPSDRFSAERTGGSVSTLTIQRTQQEDSAVYLCASSLAGGSSYEQYFGPGTRLTVT.

This clonotype has ten or more counts. The chain has TRBV7-9 and TRBJ1-5; D remains unclear. Germline values: CDR1 SEHNR, CDR2 FQNEAQ (reference sequence). The V gene lost 5 bases and the J gene lost 5 bases, with 13 bases spanning the gap. The CDR3 is made up of 14 amino acids. CDR3 sequence: CASSRQSGDQPQHF. As DNA, the CDR3 is TGTGCCAGCAGCCGCCAGAGCGGAGATCAGCCCCAGCATTTT.

The chain joins TRBV7-2 to TRBJ1-2; D not certain. The germline CDR1 and CDR2 sequences are SGHTA and FQGNSA. The CDR3 runs to 13 residues. Trimming took 4 bases from V and 2 from J, leaving 8 bases between them. The CDR3: CASSSNRNYGYTF. DNA of the CDR3: TGTGCCAGCAGCTCTAACAGAAACTATGGCTACACCTTC.

This chain links TRBV11-2 with TRBJ1-1; possible D gene TRBD1, 5 bases. The CDR3 spans 18 residues. Deletions cut 4 bases from V and 5 bases from J, with 26 bases between. CDR1 is SGHAT and CDR2 is FQNNGV in the germline V gene. CDR3 nucleotide sequence: TGTGCCAGCAGCTCCGCGCTATTCGCAGATAAGGGGAGAACTGAAGCTTTCTTT. Translating it yields CASSSALFADKGRTEAFF. Looking up the rest from reference TRBV11-2 and TRBJ1-1 gives the full variable domain: EAGVAQSPRYKIIEKRQSVAFWCNPISGHATLYWYQQILGQGPKLLIQFQNNGVVDDSQLPKDRFSAERLKGVDSTLKIQPAKLEDSAVYLCASSSALFADKGRTEAFFGQGTRLTVV.

This clonotype was recorded at least ten times. This sequence joins TRBV7-2 and TRBJ1-1; a possible D gene is TRBD1 (6 bases). CDR1 SGHTA and CDR2 FQGNSA come from the germline V gene. This CDR3 has 14 residues. V lost 2 bases and J lost 6, with 13 bases in between. In DNA form, the CDR3 reads TGTGCCAGCAGCTTACCGGGGGCTTGGGCTGAAGCTTTCTTT. Translated, it gives CASSLPGAWAEAFF. The variable domain in full, completed from reference TRBV7-2 and TRBJ1-1, reads GAGVSQSPSNKVTEKGKDVELRCDPISGHTALYWYRQSLGQGLEFLIYFQGNSAPDKSGLPSDRFSAERTGGSVSTLTIQRTQQEDSAVYLCASSLPGAWAEAFFGQGTRLTVV.

The chain recombines TRBV12-3 or TRBV12-4 with TRBJ2-2, with D possibly called TRBD1 or TRBD2 (5 bases each). Trimming shortened V by 5 bases and J by 6 bases, and 16 bases separated the two germline ends. This CDR3 contains 15 residues. CDR3 bases: TGTGCCAGCAGTCCCGTGGGTAGAGGGGCCGGGGAGCTGTTTTTT. It translates to CASSPVGRGAGELFF.